This T cell receptor (beta chain) is from a study of blood T cell repertoires in COVID-19. About the study: Samples came from the United States, Italy and Spain, spanning acute and convalescent COVID-19. T cells, B-cell-depleted T cells, or PBMCs supplied cDNA or gDNA.

The V end lost 3 bases, the J end lost 7 bases, and 10 bases lay between the germline ends. CDR1 is LNHDA and CDR2 is SQIVND in the germline V gene (reference sequence). CDR3 length equals 13 residues. In this sample, this clone turned up once. Original analysis: From reference gene primer amplification, estimates of nucleated cell counts were derived. The data were produced by immunoSEQ multiplex PCR, yet TCRdb's version contains in-frame clones alone and is incomplete. The DNA was the basis for D and trimming; V, J and clone size are from that table. The sample lists nearly 300,000 clones, approximately 88% occurring once.

The chain uses TRBV19 and TRBJ1-5, with D unclear. The sample comprised peripheral blood. The TCR comes from a woman under 40 who had recovered from COVID-19. The CDR3 is CASSMRVDQPQHF. The CDR3 DNA sequence: TGTGCCAGTAGTATGCGGGTGGACCAGCCCCAGCATTTT.